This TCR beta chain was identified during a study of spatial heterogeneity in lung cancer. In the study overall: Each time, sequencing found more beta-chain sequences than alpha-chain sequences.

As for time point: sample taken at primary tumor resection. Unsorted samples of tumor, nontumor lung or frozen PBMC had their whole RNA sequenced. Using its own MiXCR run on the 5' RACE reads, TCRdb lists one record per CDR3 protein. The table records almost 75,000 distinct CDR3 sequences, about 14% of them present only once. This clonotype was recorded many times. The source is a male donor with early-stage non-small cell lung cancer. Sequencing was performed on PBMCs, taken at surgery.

The CDR3 loop reads CSVRSRELFF. In DNA form, the CDR3 reads TGCAGCGTTCGGTCCCGGGAGCTGTTTTTT. The J gene is TRBJ2-2, the V gene TRBV29-1; D gene unclear. Germline V lookup: CDR1 SQVTM, CDR2 ANQGSEA. The length of the CDR3 is 10 residues. V was clipped by 5 bases and J by 9 bases, with 7 bases between them.